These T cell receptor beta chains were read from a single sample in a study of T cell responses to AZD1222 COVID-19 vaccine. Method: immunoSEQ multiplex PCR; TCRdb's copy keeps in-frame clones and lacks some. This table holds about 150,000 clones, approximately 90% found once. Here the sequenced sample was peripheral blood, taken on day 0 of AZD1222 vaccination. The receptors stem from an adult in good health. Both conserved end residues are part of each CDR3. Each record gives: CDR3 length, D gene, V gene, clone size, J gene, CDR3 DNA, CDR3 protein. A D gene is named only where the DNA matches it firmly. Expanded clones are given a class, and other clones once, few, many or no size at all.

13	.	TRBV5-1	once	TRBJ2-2	TGCGCCAGCAGCTTGGATATAGCCGGGGAGCTGTTTTTT	CASSLDIAGELFF
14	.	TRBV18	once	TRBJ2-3	TGTGCCAGCTCACCACCGGGGAGCACAGATACGCAGTATTTT	CASSPPGSTDTQYF
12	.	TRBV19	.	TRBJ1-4	TGTGCCAGTCTGGACAGTAATGAAAAACTGTTTTTT	CASLDSNEKLFF
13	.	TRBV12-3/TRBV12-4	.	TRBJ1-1	TGTGCCAGCAGTTTCGTACAGGGCGCTGAAGCTTTCTTT	CASSFVQGAEAFF
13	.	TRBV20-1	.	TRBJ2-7	TGCAGTGCTAGTACAGCGACCAGCTACGAGCAGTACTTC	CSASTATSYEQYF
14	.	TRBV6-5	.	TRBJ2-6	TGTGCCAGCCGGCCCTTCTCTGGGGCCAACGTCCTGACTTTC	CASRPFSGANVLTF
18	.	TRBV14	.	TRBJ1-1	TGTGCCAGCAGCCAAGATGTATGGTGGGCAGGGATAAGAACTGAAGCTTTCTTT	CASSQDVWWAGIRTEAFF
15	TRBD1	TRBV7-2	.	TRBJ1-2	TGTGCCAGCAGCGATCCGTCGACAGGGTCCTATGGCTACACCTTC	CASSDPSTGSYGYTF
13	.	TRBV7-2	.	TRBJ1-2	TGTGCCAGCAGCTTGGGGGGGCTGGGTGGCTACACCTTC	CASSLGGLGGYTF
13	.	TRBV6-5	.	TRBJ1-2	TGTGCCAGCAGTTACGGGGTCTCCTATGGCTACACCTTC	CASSYGVSYGYTF
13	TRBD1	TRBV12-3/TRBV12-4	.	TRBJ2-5	TGTGCCAGCAGCATCGGGACAGGAGAGACCCAGTACTTC	CASSIGTGETQYF
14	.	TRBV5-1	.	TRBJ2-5	TGCGCCAGCAGCTTGGGGCAGGGAAAAGAGACCCAGTACTTC	CASSLGQGKETQYF
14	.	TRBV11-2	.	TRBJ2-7	TGTGCCAGCAGCCCCGCCGGGACCTCCTACGAGCAGTACTTC	CASSPAGTSYEQYF
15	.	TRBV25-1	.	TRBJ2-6	TGTGCCAGCAGTGGGCTTGGCTCTGGGGCCAACGTCCTGACTTTC	CASSGLGSGANVLTF
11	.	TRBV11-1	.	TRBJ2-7	TGTGCCAGCAGCCTGCACCACGAGCAGTACTTC	CASSLHHEQYF
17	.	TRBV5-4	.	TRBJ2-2	TGTGCCAGCAGCTTGAGGGTCGGCGCCCTGAACACCGGGGAGCTGTTTTTT	CASSLRVGALNTGELFF
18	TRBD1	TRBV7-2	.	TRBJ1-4	TGTGCCAGCAGCCCTCGGACAGGGAACTGGGCAACTAATGAAAAACTGTTTTTT	CASSPRTGNWATNEKLFF
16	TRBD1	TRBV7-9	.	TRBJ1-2	TGTGCCAGCAGCCAAGGGACAGGGGGCCGAAACTATGGCTACACCTTC	CASSQGTGGRNYGYTF
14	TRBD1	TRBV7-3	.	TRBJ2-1	TGTGCCAGCAGCTTAACGGACAGGGGCGATGAGCAGTTCTTC	CASSLTDRGDEQFF
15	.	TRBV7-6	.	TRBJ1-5	TGTGCCAGCAGCTTAGTGGACAGTCCAAATCAGCCCCAGCATTTT	CASSLVDSPNQPQHF
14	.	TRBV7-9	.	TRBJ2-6	TGTGCCAGCAGCTTAGGCTCTGGGGCCAACGTCCTGACTTTC	CASSLGSGANVLTF
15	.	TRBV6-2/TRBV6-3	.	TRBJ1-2	TGTGCCAGCAGTGGCCAGGCAGCTTTCGTCTATGGCTACACCTTC	CASSGQAAFVYGYTF
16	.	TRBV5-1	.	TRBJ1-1	TGCGCCAGCAGCTTGGGGCGGATGCCCCAAAACACTGAAGCTTTCTTT	CASSLGRMPQNTEAFF
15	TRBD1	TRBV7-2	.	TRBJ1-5	TGTGCCAGCAGCTTAGTGGGGACAGACAATCAGCCCCAGCATTTT	CASSLVGTDNQPQHF
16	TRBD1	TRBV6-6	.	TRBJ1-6	TGTGCCAGCACCAAAGACAGGGACACCTATAATTCACCCCTCCACTTT	CASTKDRDTYNSPLHF
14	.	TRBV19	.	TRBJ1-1	TGTGCCAGTAGTGCGCGGGCTATAACTTTTGAAGCTTTCTTT	CASSARAITFEAFF